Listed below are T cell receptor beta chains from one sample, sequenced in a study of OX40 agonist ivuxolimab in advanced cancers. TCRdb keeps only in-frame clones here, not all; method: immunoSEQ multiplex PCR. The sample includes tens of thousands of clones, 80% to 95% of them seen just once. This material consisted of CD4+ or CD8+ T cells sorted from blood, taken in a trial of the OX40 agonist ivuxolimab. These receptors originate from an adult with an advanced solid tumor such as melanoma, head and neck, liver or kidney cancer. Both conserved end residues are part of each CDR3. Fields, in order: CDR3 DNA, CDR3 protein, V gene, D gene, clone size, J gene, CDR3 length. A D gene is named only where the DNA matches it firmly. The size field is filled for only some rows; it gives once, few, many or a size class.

CDR3nt: TGTGCCAGCAGAACGGGACCGGCCACTGAAGCTTTCTTT; CDR3aa: CASRTGPATEAFF; v_gene: TRBV7-9; d_gene: -; abundance: -; j_gene: TRBJ1-1; len: 13
CDR3nt: TGTGCCAGCAGTCCGATCCCGTATACGCAGTATTTT; CDR3aa: CASSPIPYTQYF; v_gene: TRBV27; d_gene: -; abundance: -; j_gene: TRBJ2-3; len: 12
CDR3nt: TGTGCCAGCAGCCCTTGGACGGAAAATTCACCCCTCCACTTT; CDR3aa: CASSPWTENSPLHF; v_gene: TRBV7-2; d_gene: -; abundance: -; j_gene: TRBJ1-6; len: 14
CDR3nt: TGCAGCGTTGAAGCCCCCCCTACCGGGACAGGGGTCACCGGGGAGCTGTTTTTT; CDR3aa: CSVEAPPTGTGVTGELFF; v_gene: TRBV29-1; d_gene: TRBD1; abundance: -; j_gene: TRBJ2-2; len: 18
CDR3nt: TGTGCCAGCACCCCCTCGTCAGGGGTCCCTTATGGCTACACCTTC; CDR3aa: CASTPSSGVPYGYTF; v_gene: TRBV6-1; d_gene: -; abundance: -; j_gene: TRBJ1-2; len: 15
CDR3nt: TGTGCCACCAGCAGAGATAGCCTCTCTGGAAACACCATATATTTT; CDR3aa: CATSRDSLSGNTIYF; v_gene: TRBV15; d_gene: -; abundance: -; j_gene: TRBJ1-3; len: 15
CDR3nt: TGTGCCAGCAGTTGGGGGGGGGATACGCAGTATTTT; CDR3aa: CASSWGGDTQYF; v_gene: TRBV28; d_gene: TRBD2; abundance: -; j_gene: TRBJ2-3; len: 12
CDR3nt: TGTGCCAGCAGCCCCGGCTCCGATGAGCAGTTCTTC; CDR3aa: CASSPGSDEQFF; v_gene: TRBV6-6; d_gene: -; abundance: -; j_gene: TRBJ2-1; len: 12
CDR3nt: TGTGCCAGCAGCGTCGCGGGCTTTAGCACAGATACGCAGTATTTT; CDR3aa: CASSVAGFSTDTQYF; v_gene: TRBV9; d_gene: -; abundance: -; j_gene: TRBJ2-3; len: 15
CDR3nt: TGTGCCAGCAGTGGGACAGGGTACGGCACTGAAGCTTTCTTT; CDR3aa: CASSGTGYGTEAFF; v_gene: TRBV2; d_gene: TRBD1; abundance: -; j_gene: TRBJ1-1; len: 14
CDR3nt: TGTGCCAGCAGCCTAGGAGGAGATACGCAGTATTTT; CDR3aa: CASSLGGDTQYF; v_gene: TRBV27; d_gene: -; abundance: -; j_gene: TRBJ2-3; len: 12
CDR3nt: TGTGCCAGCACCCGGACAGCGAACACCGGGGAGCTGTTTTTT; CDR3aa: CASTRTANTGELFF; v_gene: TRBV7-6; d_gene: -; abundance: -; j_gene: TRBJ2-2; len: 14
CDR3nt: TGTGCCACGAGACTAGCGGGGGCCTACGAGCAGTACTTC; CDR3aa: CATRLAGAYEQYF; v_gene: TRBV19; d_gene: TRBD2; abundance: once; j_gene: TRBJ2-7; len: 13
CDR3nt: TGCAGTGCTAGAGAGAGGACACGTTACACCTTC; CDR3aa: CSARERTRYTF; v_gene: TRBV20-1; d_gene: -; abundance: -; j_gene: TRBJ1-2; len: 11
CDR3nt: TGTGCCAGCAGCTTAGGGCGGGGGGGCCTTCCCGAGCAGTACTTC; CDR3aa: CASSLGRGGLPEQYF; v_gene: TRBV13; d_gene: TRBD2; abundance: -; j_gene: TRBJ2-7; len: 15
CDR3nt: TGTGCCAGCAGCGTAGATGGCAACTACGAGCAGTACTTC; CDR3aa: CASSVDGNYEQYF; v_gene: TRBV9; d_gene: -; abundance: -; j_gene: TRBJ2-7; len: 13
CDR3nt: TGTGCCACTTGGACAGGGGACGGCTACACCTTC; CDR3aa: CATWTGDGYTF; v_gene: TRBV27; d_gene: TRBD1; abundance: -; j_gene: TRBJ1-2; len: 11
CDR3nt: TGTGCCAGCAGCTCAAGGCTGCGGACCTACGAGCAGTACTTC; CDR3aa: CASSSRLRTYEQYF; v_gene: TRBV5-4; d_gene: -; abundance: -; j_gene: TRBJ2-7; len: 14
CDR3nt: TGTGCCAGCAGCCAAACCAGGGGGGGCTATGGCTACACCTTC; CDR3aa: CASSQTRGGYGYTF; v_gene: TRBV14; d_gene: TRBD1; abundance: -; j_gene: TRBJ1-2; len: 14
CDR3nt: TGTGCCACCAGCAGAGATCAGCCCGGCGCCAGGGGCCCACAAGAAGGCTACACCTTC; CDR3aa: CATSRDQPGARGPQEGYTF; v_gene: TRBV15; d_gene: -; abundance: -; j_gene: TRBJ1-2; len: 19
CDR3nt: TGTGCCAGCAGCGCAGCAGGGGGCATGAACACTGAAGCTTTCTTT; CDR3aa: CASSAAGGMNTEAFF; v_gene: TRBV9; d_gene: TRBD1; abundance: -; j_gene: TRBJ1-1; len: 15
CDR3nt: TGTGCCAGCAGGCCCAGGGGGACTCCGGAGACCCAGTACTTC; CDR3aa: CASRPRGTPETQYF; v_gene: TRBV2; d_gene: -; abundance: once; j_gene: TRBJ2-5; len: 14
CDR3nt: TGTGCCATCAGTGAGTCGCAGGGGATGGGGAACACTGAAGCTTTCTTT; CDR3aa: CAISESQGMGNTEAFF; v_gene: TRBV10-3; d_gene: -; abundance: -; j_gene: TRBJ1-1; len: 16
CDR3nt: TGTGCCAGTAGCCCACAGAGCTCCTACGAGCAGTACTTC; CDR3aa: CASSPQSSYEQYF; v_gene: TRBV19; d_gene: -; abundance: -; j_gene: TRBJ2-7; len: 13
CDR3nt: TGTGCCAGCACGGATGGGGGACAGGGGGACTTC; CDR3aa: CASTDGGQGDF; v_gene: TRBV6-5; d_gene: TRBD1; abundance: -; j_gene: TRBJ2-7; len: 11
CDR3nt: TGTGCCAGCAGCCAGGGGGTCTCACCCCTCCACTTT; CDR3aa: CASSQGVSPLHF; v_gene: TRBV14; d_gene: -; abundance: -; j_gene: TRBJ1-6; len: 12
CDR3nt: TGTGCCAGCAGCGTTCAACAGTCCTATGGCTACACCTTC; CDR3aa: CASSVQQSYGYTF; v_gene: TRBV9; d_gene: -; abundance: -; j_gene: TRBJ1-2; len: 13
CDR3nt: TGCGCCAGCAGCCAACAGGGGAATACCAATGAGCAGTTCTTC; CDR3aa: CASSQQGNTNEQFF; v_gene: TRBV4-1; d_gene: -; abundance: -; j_gene: TRBJ2-1; len: 14
CDR3nt: TGTGCCAGCAGCTCTCTGGACAGCCTCTACGAGCAGTACTTC; CDR3aa: CASSSLDSLYEQYF; v_gene: TRBV5-4; d_gene: -; abundance: -; j_gene: TRBJ2-7; len: 14
CDR3nt: TGTGCCAGCAGCCCGACGTACGGCCAGCATGAAGCTTTCTTT; CDR3aa: CASSPTYGQHEAFF; v_gene: TRBV7-2; d_gene: -; abundance: few; j_gene: TRBJ1-1; len: 14
CDR3nt: TGTGCCAGCAGCTGGGCGACAGGGCCCTATGGCTACACCTTC; CDR3aa: CASSWATGPYGYTF; v_gene: TRBV7-9; d_gene: TRBD1; abundance: few; j_gene: TRBJ1-2; len: 14
CDR3nt: TGTGCCAGCAGTCTAGTCTCCTACAATGAGCAGTTCTTC; CDR3aa: CASSLVSYNEQFF; v_gene: TRBV27; d_gene: -; abundance: -; j_gene: TRBJ2-1; len: 13
CDR3nt: TGTGCCAGCGAAACAGTCTATAGCAATCAGCCCCAGCATTTT; CDR3aa: CASETVYSNQPQHF; v_gene: TRBV28; d_gene: -; abundance: -; j_gene: TRBJ1-5; len: 14
CDR3nt: TGTGCCAGTAGTCCCCGGGACAGGGAAATTCAGCCCCAGCATTTT; CDR3aa: CASSPRDREIQPQHF; v_gene: TRBV19; d_gene: TRBD1; abundance: -; j_gene: TRBJ1-5; len: 15
CDR3nt: TGTGCCAGCAGTCTCGCAGGGGGCGATTCCGAGCCCCAGCATTTT; CDR3aa: CASSLAGGDSEPQHF; v_gene: TRBV6-5; d_gene: TRBD1; abundance: -; j_gene: TRBJ1-5; len: 15
CDR3nt: TGCGCCAGCAGTGACGGGGGGAACTATGGCTACACCTTC; CDR3aa: CASSDGGNYGYTF; v_gene: TRBV10-2; d_gene: -; abundance: -; j_gene: TRBJ1-2; len: 13
CDR3nt: TGTGCCGGCAGACAGGGAGGAGGTGAAGCTTTCTTT; CDR3aa: CAGRQGGGEAFF; v_gene: TRBV7-9; d_gene: TRBD1; abundance: -; j_gene: TRBJ1-1; len: 12
CDR3nt: TGTGCCAGCAGTGAGAAAGAAGCTTTCTTT; CDR3aa: CASSEKEAFF; v_gene: TRBV25-1; d_gene: -; abundance: -; j_gene: TRBJ1-1; len: 10
CDR3nt: TGTGCCAGCAGTTACGCTGCAGGGGCTGCCCTCCGCGCTTTCTTT; CDR3aa: CASSYAAGAALRAFF; v_gene: TRBV6-5; d_gene: -; abundance: few; j_gene: TRBJ1-1; len: 15
CDR3nt: TGTGCCAGCAGCTTAATCTGGGCGGAGCAAGAGACCCAGTACTTC; CDR3aa: CASSLIWAEQETQYF; v_gene: TRBV7-6; d_gene: -; abundance: -; j_gene: TRBJ2-5; len: 15
CDR3nt: TGTGCCAGCAGCTTGTTCGGAGACACCGGGGAGCTGTTTTTT; CDR3aa: CASSLFGDTGELFF; v_gene: TRBV5-4; d_gene: -; abundance: -; j_gene: TRBJ2-2; len: 14
CDR3nt: TGTGCCAGCAGCTTGACAGGGGGCGCCTGGAATGAGCAGTTCTTC; CDR3aa: CASSLTGGAWNEQFF; v_gene: TRBV5-8; d_gene: TRBD1; abundance: -; j_gene: TRBJ2-1; len: 15
CDR3nt: TGCGCCAGCAGCTTGGGACAGGCGAACTACGAGCAGTACTTC; CDR3aa: CASSLGQANYEQYF; v_gene: TRBV5-1; d_gene: -; abundance: -; j_gene: TRBJ2-7; len: 14
CDR3nt: TGTGCCAGCAGCCCTAACACGGACGAGCAGTACTTC; CDR3aa: CASSPNTDEQYF; v_gene: TRBV6-5; d_gene: -; abundance: -; j_gene: TRBJ2-7; len: 12
CDR3nt: TGTGCCAGCAGCCAAGATAACGGTATAGCTGAAGCTTTCTTT; CDR3aa: CASSQDNGIAEAFF; v_gene: TRBV4-2; d_gene: -; abundance: few; j_gene: TRBJ1-1; len: 14
CDR3nt: TGTGCCAGCAGCTTGGGACAGTTCTACGAGCAGTACTTC; CDR3aa: CASSLGQFYEQYF; v_gene: TRBV5-4; d_gene: -; abundance: -; j_gene: TRBJ2-7; len: 13
CDR3nt: TGTGCCAGCAGTATGGGACTAGACAATGAGCAGTTCTTC; CDR3aa: CASSMGLDNEQFF; v_gene: TRBV6-4; d_gene: TRBD2; abundance: -; j_gene: TRBJ2-1; len: 13
CDR3nt: TGTGCCAGCAGCCAAGATCTTTCGGGAAGTAGTTTGTACGAGCAGTACTTC; CDR3aa: CASSQDLSGSSLYEQYF; v_gene: TRBV4-2; d_gene: -; abundance: -; j_gene: TRBJ2-7; len: 17
CDR3nt: TGCAGCGTTGGGGGGCCCCTTTTCGAGCAGTACTTC; CDR3aa: CSVGGPLFEQYF; v_gene: TRBV29-1; d_gene: -; abundance: -; j_gene: TRBJ2-7; len: 12
CDR3nt: TGTGCCAGCAGTTTTAGGGGATATCAAAACAATCAGCCCCAGCATTTT; CDR3aa: CASSFRGYQNNQPQHF; v_gene: TRBV28; d_gene: -; abundance: once; j_gene: TRBJ1-5; len: 16
CDR3nt: TGCGCCAGCAGCCATACGGGGTCGAACACCGGGGAGCTGTTTTTT; CDR3aa: CASSHTGSNTGELFF; v_gene: TRBV4-1; d_gene: -; abundance: -; j_gene: TRBJ2-2; len: 15
CDR3nt: TGTGCCAGCAGCAGGGGTGAGCAGTTCTTC; CDR3aa: CASSRGEQFF; v_gene: TRBV28; d_gene: -; abundance: -; j_gene: TRBJ2-1; len: 10
CDR3nt: TGTGCCAGTAGTTCATACAGGGACCCGAGGACTGAAGCTTTCTTT; CDR3aa: CASSSYRDPRTEAFF; v_gene: TRBV19; d_gene: -; abundance: -; j_gene: TRBJ1-1; len: 15